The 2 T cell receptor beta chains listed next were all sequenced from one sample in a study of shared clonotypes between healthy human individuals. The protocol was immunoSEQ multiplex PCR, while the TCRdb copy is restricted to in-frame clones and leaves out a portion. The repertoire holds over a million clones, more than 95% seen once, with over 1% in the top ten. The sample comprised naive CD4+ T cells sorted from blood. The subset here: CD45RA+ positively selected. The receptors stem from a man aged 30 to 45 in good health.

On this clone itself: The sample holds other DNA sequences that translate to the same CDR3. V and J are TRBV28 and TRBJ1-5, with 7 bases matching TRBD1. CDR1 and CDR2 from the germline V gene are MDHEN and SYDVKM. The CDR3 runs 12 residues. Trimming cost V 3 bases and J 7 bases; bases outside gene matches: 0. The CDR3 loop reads CASSLTGQPQHF. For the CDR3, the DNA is TGTGCCAGCAGTTTGACAGGGCAGCCCCAGCATTTT.

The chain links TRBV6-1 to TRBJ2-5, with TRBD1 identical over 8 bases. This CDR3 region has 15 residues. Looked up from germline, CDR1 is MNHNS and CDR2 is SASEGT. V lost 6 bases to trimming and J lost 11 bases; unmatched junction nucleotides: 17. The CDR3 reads CASRASGGAPREQYF. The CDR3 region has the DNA TGTGCCAGCAGGGCCTCAGGGGGCGCCCCCAGGGAGCAGTACTTC.